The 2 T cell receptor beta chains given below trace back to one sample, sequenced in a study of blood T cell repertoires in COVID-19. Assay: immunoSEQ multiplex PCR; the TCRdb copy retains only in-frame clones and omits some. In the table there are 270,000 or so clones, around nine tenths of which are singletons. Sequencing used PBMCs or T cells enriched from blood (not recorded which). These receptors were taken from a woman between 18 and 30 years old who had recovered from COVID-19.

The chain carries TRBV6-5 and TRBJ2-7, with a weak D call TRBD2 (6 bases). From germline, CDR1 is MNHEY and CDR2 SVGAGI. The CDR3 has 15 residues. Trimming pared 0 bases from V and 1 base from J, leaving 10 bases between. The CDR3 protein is CASSYSWGVSYEQYF. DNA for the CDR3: TGTGCCAGCAGTTACTCATGGGGGGTTTCCTACGAGCAGTACTTC.

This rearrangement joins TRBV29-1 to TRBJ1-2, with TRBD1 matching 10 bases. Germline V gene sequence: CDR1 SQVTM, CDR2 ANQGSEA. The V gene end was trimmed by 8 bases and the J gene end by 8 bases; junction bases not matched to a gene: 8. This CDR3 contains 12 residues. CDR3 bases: TGCAGCCTCGGGACAGGGGTAGGCGGCTACACCTTC. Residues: CSLGTGVGGYTF.